Below, 30 T cell receptor beta chains from the same sample are listed, as sequenced in a study of blood T cell repertoires in COVID-19. The table came from immunoSEQ multiplex PCR; TCRdb's copy has only in-frame clones and leaves some out. Counted here are roughly 260,000 clones, around nine tenths occurring once; the ten biggest clones make up approximately 1.9%. The specimen sequenced was PBMCs or T cells enriched from blood (not recorded which). The source is a woman in her late teens or twenties who had recovered from COVID-19.

The J gene is TRBJ1-2, the V gene TRBV7-6; 9 bases are shared with TRBD1. The CDR3 is 16 residues long. Germline V lookup: CDR1 SGHVS, CDR2 FNYEAQ. Trimming cost V 2 bases and J 6 bases; bases outside gene matches: 10. DNA for the CDR3: TGTGCCAGCAGCTTAACGCTGGGACAGGGCGGGCATGGCTACACCTTC. This sequence encodes CASSLTLGQGGHGYTF.

J is TRBJ1-3 and V is TRBV4-1; D is unclear. Germline values: CDR1 MGHRA, CDR2 YSYEKL. This CDR3 has 17 amino acids. V dropped 0 bases and J dropped 4 bases, with 16 bases sitting between them. The chain's CDR3 is CASSQDSPVTWGNTIYF. The DNA of the CDR3 is TGCGCCAGCAGCCAAGATTCCCCGGTCACCTGGGGAAACACCATATATTTT.

The CDR3 loop is CASSRQGTRTTNEKLFF. CDR3 nucleotides: TGTGCCAGTAGCCGACAGGGGACCCGAACCACTAATGAAAAACTGTTTTTT. The rearrangement links TRBV19 to TRBJ1-4; 8 bases line up with TRBD1. Germline V CDR1 and CDR2: LNHDA, SQIVND (reference sequence). The J segment lost 2 bases and the V segment lost 6 bases, leaving 11 bases of the junction unmatched. The CDR3 spans 17 residues.

The CDR3 nucleotides read TGCAGCGTTGATTCGGGGAATGATGAAAAACTGTTTTTT. As protein: CSVDSGNDEKLFF. The rearrangement links TRBV29-1 to TRBJ1-4; D is unclear. Germline assignment: CDR1 SQVTM and CDR2 ANQGSEA. The CDR3 extends over 13 amino acids. Trimming stripped 3 bases from V and 6 bases from J, with 11 bases between.

This rearrangement joins TRBV6-5 to TRBJ1-2, with D possibly being TRBD1 (6 bases). Trimming pared 0 bases from V and 3 bases from J, leaving 8 bases between. This CDR3 contains 14 residues. The germline gives CDR1 MNHEY, CDR2 SVGAGI. DNA for the CDR3: TGTGCCAGCAGTTACTCCGCAGGGGACTATGGCTACACCTTC. This codes for CASSYSAGDYGYTF.

The CDR3 sequence: CASSMNPQGSIEAFF. DNA of the CDR3: TGTGCCAGCAGTATGAATCCGCAGGGGTCTATTGAAGCTTTCTTT. This chain uses TRBV6-2 or TRBV6-3 with TRBJ1-1, with D possibly TRBD1 on 6 matching bases. CDR1 and CDR2 from the germline V gene are MNHEY and SVGEGT. This CDR3 spans 15 amino acids. V lost 5 bases to trimming and J lost 7 bases, with 20 bases between them.

V gene TRBV24-1 combines with J gene TRBJ2-1, with D perhaps TRBD1 (5 bases). The CDR3 sequence is 17 residues long. Trimming took off 3 bases at V and 1 base at J, with 15 bases between the two ends. CDR1 and CDR2 (germline): KGHDR, SFDVKD. The CDR3 is CATSDVAGRESYNEQFF. DNA for the CDR3: TGTGCCACCAGTGATGTAGCCGGCAGGGAATCCTACAATGAGCAGTTCTTC.

This CDR3 reads CASSFVRWGGRSSDTQYF. The CDR3 region has the DNA TGTGCCAGCAGCTTCGTCCGTTGGGGGGGGCGATCTTCGGATACGCAGTATTTT. This rearrangement joins TRBV7-2 to TRBJ2-3; perhaps TRBD2 as D (7 bases). Germline-derived CDR1 and CDR2 are SGHTA and FQGNSA. This CDR3 is built from 18 residues. V gave up 3 bases and J gave up 6 bases, with 25 bases separating them.

The chain joins TRBV5-4 to TRBJ2-5, with D tentatively TRBD2 (5 bases). The CDR3 has 14 amino acids. Germline V CDR1 and CDR2: SGHNT, YYREEE (reference sequence). The ends were cut back, 2 bases at V and 1 base at J, with 9 bases in the middle. The DNA for the CDR3 is TGTGCCAGCAGCTTTGGAGGCCGCCAAGAGACCCAGTACTTC. This codes for CASSFGGRQETQYF.

The chain carries TRBV6-5 and TRBJ1-1; no firm D call. The CDR3 is made up of 13 amino acids. The germline V gene encodes CDR1 MNHEY and CDR2 SVGAGI. The V end was cut by 2 bases, the J end by 4 bases, with 8 bases between. Written as DNA, the CDR3 is TGTGCCAGCAGTTACGAACGGGGCACTGAAGCTTTCTTT. Protein product: CASSYERGTEAFF.

This chain uses TRBV6-2 or TRBV6-3 with TRBJ2-3, with D possibly TRBD2 on 6 matching bases. The CDR3 spans 13 residues. Germline V gives CDR1 MNHEY, CDR2 SVGEGT. Trimming took off 5 bases at V and 4 bases at J, with 10 bases between the two ends. For the CDR3, the DNA is TGTGCCAGCAGTGCCCGACTAGCAGATACGCAGTATTTT. This codes for CASSARLADTQYF.

This chain connects TRBV3-1 (or the pseudogene TRBV3-2) to TRBJ2-7; 9 bases are a match to TRBD2. With 1 base clipped from V and 4 bases from J, the junction kept 5 bases outside the gene matches. Germline V gene sequence: CDR1 LGHDT, CDR2 YNNKEL (reference sequence). The CDR3 is 15 residues long. The chain's CDR3 is CASSQGAGGPYEQYF. The CDR3 DNA is TGTGCCAGCAGCCAAGGGGCGGGAGGGCCGTACGAGCAGTACTTC.

CDR3 amino acids: CASSLAGGPYNEQFF. For the CDR3, the DNA is TGTGCCAGCAGCTTAGCGGGAGGGCCCTACAATGAGCAGTTCTTC. V usage is TRBV7-6 and J usage is TRBJ2-1; the match to TRBD2 covers 7 bases. V lost 0 bases to trimming and J lost 2 bases; unmatched junction nucleotides: 1. Germline V gives CDR1 SGHVS, CDR2 FNYEAQ. This CDR3 is 15 amino acids long.

The chain has TRBV2 and TRBJ2-7; D perhaps matches TRBD1 (6 bases). V lost 8 bases and J 1 base, leaving 9 bases between the germline ends. Germline CDR1 SNHLY, CDR2 FYNNEI. The CDR3 is 12 residues long. The CDR3 DNA is TGTGCCAGCGAGACAGGATCCTACGAGCAGTACTTC. This gives the protein CASETGSYEQYF.

V and J are TRBV9 and TRBJ1-2; D call uncertain. The V end was cut by 3 bases, the J end by 3 bases, with 6 bases between. CDR1 is SGDLS, CDR2 YYNGEE, per germline. The CDR3 has 12 amino acids. The CDR3 region has the DNA TGTGCCAGCAGCGGACGGGACTATGGCTACACCTTC. This gives the protein CASSGRDYGYTF.

This chain connects TRBV28 to TRBJ2-3, with 10 bases matching TRBD1. The germline V gene has CDR1 MDHEN and CDR2 SYDVKM. After removal of 2 bases from V and 4 bases from J, the junction contained 3 bases not matched to a gene. The CDR3 consists of 15 residues. Here the CDR3 DNA reads TGTGCCAGCAGTTTAGCGGGACAGGGGTCAGATACGCAGTATTTT. This encodes CASSLAGQGSDTQYF.

Worth noting for this clone: The identical CDR3 is also encoded by other nucleotide sequences in the sample. This chain uses TRBV27 with TRBJ1-5; no reliable D call. This CDR3 is built from 12 residues. V lost 3 bases to trimming and J lost 7 bases, with 7 bases between them. Germline values: CDR1 MNHEY, CDR2 SMNVEV (reference sequence). The CDR3 spells CASSFLNQPQHF. DNA for the CDR3: TGTGCCAGCAGTTTCCTAAACCAGCCCCAGCATTTT.

This chain uses TRBV19 with TRBJ2-2; 11 bases are shared with TRBD2. The germline CDR1 and CDR2 sequences are LNHDA and SQIVND (reference sequence). The CDR3 length is 16 residues. V gave up 6 bases and J gave up 4 bases; unmatched junction bases: 7. CDR3 region: CASRPTSGSFTGELFF. The DNA of the CDR3 is TGTGCCAGTAGACCCACTAGCGGGAGTTTCACCGGGGAGCTGTTTTTT. The full variable domain, completed using reference TRBV19 and TRBJ2-2, is DGGITQSPKYLFRKEGQNVTLSCEQNLNHDAMYWYRQDPGQGLRLIYYSQIVNDFQKGDIAEGYSVSREKKESFPLTVTSAQKNPTAFYLCASRPTSGSFTGELFFGEGSRLTVL.

This clone is a singleton in its sample. The V gene is TRBV12-5, the J gene TRBJ1-5; maybe TRBD1 (5 bases). V was trimmed by 7 bases and J by 5 bases, leaving 15 bases between them. This CDR3 comprises 14 residues. The germline CDR1 and CDR2 sequences are LGHNT and FRNRAP. Written as DNA, the CDR3 is TGTGCTAGTGCTTCGGGGGGTACGGATCAGCCCCAGCATTTT. Encoded protein: CASASGGTDQPQHF.

J is TRBJ1-1 and V is TRBV18; 8 nucleotides agree with TRBD1. Trimming cost V 5 bases and J 1 base; bases outside gene matches: 6. The CDR3 runs to 15 residues. CDR1 KGHSH and CDR2 LQKENI come from the germline V gene. Written as DNA, the CDR3 is TGTGCCAGCTCATATAACAGGGGGTGGAACACTGAAGCTTTCTTT. Translating gives CASSYNRGWNTEAFF.

The CDR3 reads CASSQEGWMGTTEAFF. The CDR3 DNA is TGTGCCAGCAGCCAGGAGGGGTGGATGGGGACCACTGAAGCTTTCTTT. This chain joins TRBV3-1 (or the pseudogene TRBV3-2) and TRBJ1-1; the D gene is possibly TRBD1 (5 bases). V dropped 3 bases and J dropped 4 bases, with 18 bases sitting between them. Per the germline V gene, CDR1 is LGHDT and CDR2 is YNNKEL (reference sequence). The CDR3 has 16 residues.

The chain employs TRBV18 and TRBJ1-4; tentatively, D is TRBD1 (6 bases). The CDR3 is 15 amino acids. Germline CDR1 is KGHSH and CDR2 is LQKENI. V was trimmed by 3 bases and J by 3 bases, leaving 11 bases between them. The DNA of the CDR3 is TGTGCCAGCTCACCCCGGGACACAGCTAATGAAAAACTGTTTTTT. Translation: CASSPRDTANEKLFF.

The chain joins TRBV4-2 to TRBJ2-7; D is possibly TRBD1 (5 bases). The CDR3 runs to 15 residues. From germline, CDR1 is LGHNA and CDR2 YNFKEQ. The germline V and J ends were trimmed by 0 bases and 2 bases, with 11 bases remaining between them. The CDR3 bases are TGTGCCAGCAGCCAAGATAGGGGTCCCGCCTACGAGCAGTACTTC. It specifies CASSQDRGPAYEQYF.

The chain links TRBV7-5 to TRBJ1-1; the table's D gene call, TRBD1, was not cross checked with the DNA. TRBV7-5 is a pseudogene locus. The CDR3 runs to 13 residues. The CDR3 here is CARSLGALTEAFF. For the CDR3, the DNA is TGTGCCAGAAGCCTGGGGGCCCTCACTGAAGCTTTCTTT.

The chain uses TRBV15 and TRBJ1-5, with TRBD1 as a possible D gene (5 bases). Germline V gene sequence: CDR1 LNHNV, CDR2 YYDKDF (reference sequence). The CDR3 extends over 15 amino acids. The V end was cut by 1 base, the J end by 3 bases, with 10 bases between. DNA of the CDR3: TGTGCCACCAGCAGAGTAGACAGAGACAATCAGCCCCAGCATTTT. Translated, it gives CATSRVDRDNQPQHF.

This chain joins TRBV20-1 and TRBJ2-1, with D hard to call. The CDR3 is made up of 11 amino acids. Per germline, CDR1 DFQATT and CDR2 SNEGSKA (reference sequence). The ends were cut back, 2 bases at V and 5 bases at J, with 4 bases in the middle. In DNA, the CDR3 is TGCAGTGCTAGATATAACAATGAGCAGTTCTTC. Its translation is CSARYNNEQFF.

V is TRBV3-1 (or the pseudogene TRBV3-2) and J is TRBJ1-2; D is uncertain. Germline V lookup: CDR1 LGHDT, CDR2 YNNKEL (reference sequence). Deletions cut 6 bases from V and 2 bases from J, with 10 bases between. CDR3 length equals 13 residues. This CDR3 is CASSREGNYGYTF. CDR3 nucleotide sequence: TGTGCCAGCAGTCGGGAGGGCAACTATGGCTACACCTTC.

The chain joins TRBV4-3 to TRBJ1-2; the match to TRBD1 covers 7 bases. This CDR3 is built from 17 residues. V trimming: 4 bases; J trimming: 4 bases; junction bases outside the gene matches: 15. Germline V lookup: CDR1 LGHNA, CDR2 YSLEER. CDR3 protein: CASSPGSGDRHAYGYTF. DNA for the CDR3: TGCGCCAGCAGCCCAGGCTCCGGGGACAGACACGCCTATGGCTACACCTTC.

This chain links TRBV9 with TRBJ2-2, with 7 bases identical to TRBD2. The V segment lost 3 bases and the J segment 5 bases; nucleotides outside the gene matches: 7. The germline V gene has CDR1 SGDLS and CDR2 YYNGEE. This CDR3 contains 15 residues. CDR3 nucleotides: TGTGCCAGCAGCGCACCAGCGGGGATTACCGGGGAGCTGTTTTTT. Protein sequence: CASSAPAGITGELFF.

J is TRBJ1-5 and V is TRBV19; 8 bases fit TRBD1. This CDR3 comprises 15 residues. The V segment lost 0 bases and the J segment 6 bases; nucleotides outside the gene matches: 4. The germline gives CDR1 LNHDA, CDR2 SQIVND (reference sequence). In DNA form, the CDR3 reads TGTGCCAGTAGTATAGAGACAGGGGAGGGTCAGCCCCAGCATTTT. Translated: CASSIETGEGQPQHF.